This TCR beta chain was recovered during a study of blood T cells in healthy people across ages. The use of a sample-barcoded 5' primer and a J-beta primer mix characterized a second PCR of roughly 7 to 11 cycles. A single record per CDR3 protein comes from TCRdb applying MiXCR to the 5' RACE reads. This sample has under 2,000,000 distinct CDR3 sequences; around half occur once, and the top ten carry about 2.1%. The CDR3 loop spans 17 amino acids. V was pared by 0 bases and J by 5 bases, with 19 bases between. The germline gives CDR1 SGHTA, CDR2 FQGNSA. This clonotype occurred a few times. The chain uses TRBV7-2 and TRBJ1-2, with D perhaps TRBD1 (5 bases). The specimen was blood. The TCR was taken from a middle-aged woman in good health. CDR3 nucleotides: TGTGCCAGCAGCTTAGCGGGGGTGAGGGGATCCGCTTATGGCTACACCTTC. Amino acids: CASSLAGVRGSAYGYTF.